One and the same sample provided the 25 T cell receptor beta chains below, sequenced in a study of regulatory T cells in long-lasting Graves disease. Time point denoted: newly diagnosed GD, antithyroid drugs for less than 3 months. Following extraction of RNA from PBMCs, that RNA was used to make the TCR library. Both iRepertoire HTBI primers and Arm-PCR of CDR3 regions were used to build the TCR beta libraries. From the multiplex PCR reads, TCRdb called clonotypes with MiXCR, one entry per CDR3 protein. The sample shows 540,000 or so distinct CDR3 sequences, 13% of them seen only once. The sample was also linked to a second study, of T cells in Graves' hyperthyroidism and ophthalmopathy.

The sequenced sample was peripheral blood mononuclear cells (PBMCs), obtained at new diagnosis, from a patient treated with antithyroid drugs. The receptors here all came from a man under 40 with Graves disease.

This clonotype appeared a few times. The chain has TRBV7-9 and TRBJ2-1, with 13 nucleotides matching TRBD2. V lost 0 bases, J lost 4 bases, and 12 bases stayed unmatched. The CDR3 contains 20 residues. The germline V gene has CDR1 SEHNR and CDR2 FQNEAQ (reference sequence). The CDR3 region has the DNA TGTGCCAGCAGCTTAGCGAAGGTGGGACTAGCGGGGACCCCATACAATGAGCAGTTCTTC. Its translation: CASSLAKVGLAGTPYNEQFF.

There are many counts of this clonotype. CDR3 amino acids: CASRTQGADQPQHF. The CDR3 DNA sequence: TGTGCCAGCAGAACACAGGGGGCAGATCAGCCCCAGCATTTT. The chain recombines TRBV12-3 or TRBV12-4 with TRBJ1-5; 9 bases match TRBD1. The CDR3 spans 14 residues. With V trimmed by 6 bases and J by 5 bases, 5 bases remained unmatched.

This clonotype was seen repeatedly, ten times or more. The chain couples TRBV5-5 to TRBJ2-1; D unclear. Germline V lookup: CDR1 SGHKS, CDR2 YYEKEE (reference sequence). The CDR3 covers 13 residues. Trimming shortened V by 4 bases and J by 3 bases, and 8 bases separated the two germline ends. In DNA, the CDR3 is TGTGCCAGCAGCGTATGGGACTACAATGAGCAGTTCTTC. It yields the protein CASSVWDYNEQFF. The full variable domain, with the rest looked up from reference TRBV5-5 and TRBJ2-1, is DAGVTQSPTHLIKTRGQQVTLRCSPISGHKSVSWYQQVLGQGPQFIFQYYEKEERGRGNFPDRFSARQFPNYSSELNVNALLLGDSALYLCASSVWDYNEQFFGPGTRLTVL.

This clonotype was seen more than once but under ten times. The chain employs TRBV29-1 and TRBJ1-4; D not certain. The V end was cut by 8 bases, the J end by 7 bases, with 17 bases between. Per germline, CDR1 SQVTM and CDR2 ANQGSEA. The CDR3 has 13 amino acids. This CDR3 is CSTRLGMGEKLFF. For the CDR3, the DNA is TGCAGCACCCGGCTAGGGATGGGTGAAAAACTGTTTTTT.

The rearrangement joins TRBV5-4 to TRBJ2-5, with D perhaps matching TRBD1 (5 bases). Per the germline V gene, CDR1 is SGHNT and CDR2 is YYREEE (reference sequence). The CDR3 contains 15 residues. V lost 3 bases and J 5 bases, leaving 17 bases between the germline ends. The CDR3 region has the DNA TGTGCCAGCAGCTCCCAGGACAACCCCGGGGAGACCCAGTACTTC. It specifies CASSSQDNPGETQYF.

This clonotype was counted many times. The chain links TRBV20-1 to TRBJ2-3, with D maybe TRBD1 (5 bases). The CDR3 length is 15 residues. In germline, CDR1 is DFQATT, CDR2 SNEGSKA (reference sequence). Deletions cut 6 bases from V and 4 bases from J, with 20 bases between. The CDR3 coding sequence is TGCAGTGCCCTCAGACAGAAGAATTCGGCAGATACGCAGTATTTT. Its protein is CSALRQKNSADTQYF.

This clonotype appeared many times. The CDR3 region has the DNA TGTGCCAGCAGTCTAAACCCAGGGTTGAAACTGTTTTTT. This encodes CASSLNPGLKLFF. The chain couples TRBV12-3 or TRBV12-4 to TRBJ1-4; possible D gene TRBD1, 5 bases. The V gene lost 5 bases and the J gene lost 11 bases, with 15 bases spanning the gap. The CDR3 has 13 amino acids.

The sample holds many counts of this clonotype. This sequence joins TRBV7-6 and TRBJ1-1; D call uncertain. This CDR3 is built from 13 residues. Germline assignment: CDR1 SGHVS and CDR2 FNYEAQ. The ends were cut back, 4 bases at V and 8 bases at J, with 14 bases in the middle. CDR3 loop: CASSYRKGAEAFF. The DNA for the CDR3 is TGTGCCAGCAGCTACCGAAAGGGAGCAGAAGCTTTCTTT. Drawing the rest from reference TRBV7-6 and TRBJ1-1, the complete variable domain is GAGVSQSPRYKVTKRGQDVALRCDPISGHVSLYWYRQALGQGPEFLTYFNYEAQQDKSGLPNDRFSAERPEGSISTLTIQRTEQRDSAMYRCASSYRKGAEAFFGQGTRLTVV.

This clonotype was seen repeatedly, ten times or more. The rearrangement joins TRBV6-1 to TRBJ2-6, with 9 nucleotides matching TRBD2. V was clipped by 5 bases and J by 2 bases; unmatched bases: 4. Per the germline V gene, CDR1 is MNHNS and CDR2 is SASEGT. This CDR3 spans 16 amino acids. CDR3 nucleotides: TGTGCCAGCAGTAGGCTAGCGGGAACTGGGGCCAACGTCCTGACTTTC. This gives the protein CASSRLAGTGANVLTF.

The chain employs TRBV27 and TRBJ2-7; D might be TRBD1 (6 bases). Germline CDR1 and CDR2: MNHEY and SMNVEV (reference sequence). CDR3 size: 13 residues. V gave up 2 bases and J gave up 7 bases, with 12 bases separating them. CDR3 nucleotide sequence: TGTGCCAGCAGTTTACGCAGGGGCGGGGAGCAGTACTTC. Protein: CASSLRRGGEQYF.

This clonotype was picked up many times. The rearrangement links TRBV2 to TRBJ1-2; the match to TRBD1 covers 8 bases. The CDR3 has 12 residues. The germline V gene encodes CDR1 SNHLY and CDR2 FYNNEI. The trim removed 8 bases at V and 5 bases at J, leaving 4 bases unmatched. The CDR3 DNA reads as TGTGCCAGCGCAGGGGGCAGTTATGGCTACACCTTC. Its protein is CASAGGSYGYTF.

With regard to this clonotype: This may be a read error, as it is one base from a much larger clone. V and J are TRBV19 and TRBJ2-1; D is ambiguous. CDR3 size: 15 residues. Germline V gene sequence: CDR1 LNHDA, CDR2 SQIVND (reference sequence). CDR3 region: CASSIDRAVYNEQSF. CDR3 DNA sequence: TGTGCCAGTAGTATAGACAGAGCAGTCTACAATGAGCAGTCCTTC.

This clonotype was recorded at least ten times. The chain employs TRBV27 and TRBJ2-2; 8 positions agree with TRBD1. Germline assignment: CDR1 MNHEY and CDR2 SMNVEV (reference sequence). The V segment lost 7 bases and the J segment 4 bases; nucleotides outside the gene matches: 23. There are 20 residues in the CDR3. The CDR3 DNA follows: TGTGCCAGCAAATTGCTACTCACAGGGGGAGACGGGAAAATCACCGGGGAGCTGTTTTTT. Protein sequence: CASKLLLTGGDGKITGELFF.

This clonotype was counted at least ten times. V and J are TRBV12-3 or TRBV12-4 and TRBJ2-2; TRBD2 matches at 14 bases. The CDR3 totals 15 residues. The J segment lost 5 bases and the V segment lost 6 bases, leaving 2 bases of the junction unmatched. The CDR3 region has the DNA TGTGCCAGCAGGGGACTAGCGGGAGAGACCGGGGAGCTGTTTTTT. It codes for CASRGLAGETGELFF.

In its sample, this clonotype was seen many times. This chain links TRBV5-1 with TRBJ2-3; D ambiguous. The germline V gene encodes CDR1 SGHRS and CDR2 YFSETQ. This CDR3 contains 14 residues. V was clipped by 0 bases and J by 2 bases, with 7 bases between them. The CDR3 here is CASSLEYNTDTQYF. CDR3 nucleotides: TGCGCCAGCAGCTTGGAGTACAACACAGATACGCAGTATTTT.

This clonotype has only a few counts. The chain carries TRBV28 and TRBJ2-4; 9 bases line up with TRBD2. V lost 10 bases and J lost 0; bases outside the gene matches: 22. The CDR3 loop spans 20 amino acids. Germline V gives CDR1 MDHEN, CDR2 SYDVKM. In DNA form, the CDR3 reads TGTGCCACTCATTTAGGACACCGGACTAGCGTAGGGTTAGCCAAAAACATTCAGTACTTC. Translating it yields CATHLGHRTSVGLAKNIQYF.

About this clonotype: A much bigger clone sits one base away, suggesting this may be a read error. The chain uses TRBV2 and TRBJ2-7; TRBD1 agrees at 7 bases. This CDR3 has 14 residues. The germline CDR1 and CDR2 sequences are SNHLY and FYNNEI. The CDR3 bases are TGTACCAGCAAGAGGATCGGGACAGCCTACGAGCAGTACTTC. This sequence encodes CTSKRIGTAYEQYF.

The table lists this clonotype with many counts. The J gene is TRBJ1-1, the V gene TRBV29-1, with unresolved D. The V end was cut by 5 bases, the J end by 1 base, with 11 bases between. This CDR3 comprises 13 residues. The germline CDR1 and CDR2 sequences are SQVTM and ANQGSEA. DNA for the CDR3: TGCAGCGTTCTGCCAGGCGAGAACACTGAAGCTTTCTTT. Its translation: CSVLPGENTEAFF.

This clonotype turned up a few times. V is TRBV3-1 and J is TRBJ1-3, with D possibly matching TRBD1 (5 bases). V shed 3 bases and J shed 7 bases, with 16 bases lying between them. This CDR3 has 15 amino acids. CDR1 and CDR2 from the germline V gene are LGHDT and YNNKEL (reference sequence). The DNA for the CDR3 is TGTGCCAGCAGCCAGGGGGAGCTGGCGACCAACACCATATATTTT. Residues: CASSQGELATNTIYF.

This clonotype was counted at least ten times. The V call is TRBV12-3 or TRBV12-4, the J call TRBJ1-2; maybe TRBD1 (5 bases). The CDR3 is 13 residues long. V was cut by 8 bases and J by 5 bases, with 15 bases left in between. The CDR3 here is CASGLGHLYGYTF. CDR3 nucleotide sequence: TGTGCCAGCGGCCTCGGACACCTTTATGGCTACACCTTC.

This clonotype has at least ten counts. The rearrangement joins TRBV12-3 or TRBV12-4 to TRBJ2-3, with TRBD1 matching 7 bases. The CDR3 extends over 15 amino acids. Losses at the gene ends were 3 bases for V and 2 bases for J; bases not matched to a gene: 5. As DNA, the CDR3 is TGTGCCAGCAGTTTCTCTGGACAGGACACAGATACGCAGTATTTT. Encoded protein: CASSFSGQDTDTQYF.

Remarks on this clonotype: One junction end disagrees with the germline gene, perhaps due to a read error. The chain joins TRBV6-1 to TRBJ1-1; D not certain. Germline V CDR1 and CDR2: MNHNS, SASEGT. The CDR3 has 13 amino acids. CDR3: CDSSPRGDTEAFF. The CDR3 coding sequence is TGTGACAGCAGTCCCCGTGGAGACACTGAAGCTTTCTTT.

There are many counts of this clonotype. The V gene is TRBV12-3 or TRBV12-4, the J gene TRBJ1-1, with 7 positions matching TRBD1. V was pared by 3 bases and J by 5 bases, with 6 bases of the junction left unmatched. The CDR3 totals 14 residues. CDR3 nucleotides: TGTGCCAGCAGTTTCCCAGGGGGGGGGACTGAAGCTTTCTTT. Translated, it gives CASSFPGGGTEAFF.

The sample holds one count of this clonotype. V and J are TRBV3-1 and TRBJ1-5, with 8 bases that match TRBD1. V shed 4 bases and J 2 bases; nucleotides not matched to a gene: 13. The CDR3 runs to 18 residues. Germline V gene lookup returns CDR1 LGHDT and CDR2 YNNKEL (reference sequence). CDR3 residues: CASSPTWSGQGGNQPQHF. The CDR3 DNA reads TGTGCCAGCAGCCCTACCTGGAGTGGACAGGGAGGCAATCAGCCCCAGCATTTT.

Many counts were recorded for this clonotype. The chain is built from TRBV12-3 or TRBV12-4 and TRBJ2-1; 8 bases align to TRBD2. J gave up 4 bases and V 7 bases, and 9 bases lay outside the gene matches. This CDR3 comprises 15 residues. The CDR3 spells CASIPRGGGYNEQFF. CDR3 DNA sequence: TGTGCCAGCATCCCCCGGGGGGGGGGATACAATGAGCAGTTCTTC.